These T cell receptor beta chains were read from a single sample in a study of blood T cell repertoires in COVID-19. Only in-frame clones appear in the TCRdb table, and some are missing; sequencing was by immunoSEQ multiplex PCR. The sample lists 100,000 to 150,000 clones, approximately 80% occurring once. Sequencing input: peripheral blood. The source of these receptors is a human donor in a cohort sampled during active COVID-19. CDR3s include the opening cysteine and the closing phenylalanine or tryptophan. Fields, in order: clone size, V gene, D gene, J gene, CDR3 length, CDR3 DNA, CDR3 protein. The D gene is left open where the match is weak. Not all rows give a size; the values are once, few, many and, for expanded clones, a class.

clone_size: NA
v_call: TRBV4-3
d_call: TRBD2
j_call: TRBJ2-2
cdr3_length: 15
cdr3_nt: TGCGCCAGCAGCCAGTCCGGGACTAGCTTCGGGGAGCTGTTTTTT
cdr3_aa: CASSQSGTSFGELFF

clone_size: NA
v_call: TRBV7-3
d_call: NA
j_call: TRBJ1-2
cdr3_length: 15
cdr3_nt: TGTGCCAGCAGCTTAACGGCCGGGTTGAACTATGGCTACACCTTC
cdr3_aa: CASSLTAGLNYGYTF

clone_size: NA
v_call: TRBV28
d_call: NA
j_call: TRBJ1-3
cdr3_length: 10
cdr3_nt: TGTGCCAGCAGTACGGACACCATATATTTT
cdr3_aa: CASSTDTIYF

clone_size: NA
v_call: TRBV5-1
d_call: NA
j_call: TRBJ2-3
cdr3_length: 16
cdr3_nt: TGCGCCAGCAGCTTGGCCGAGAGGCGGGGCACAGATACGCAGTATTTT
cdr3_aa: CASSLAERRGTDTQYF

clone_size: NA
v_call: TRBV18
d_call: TRBD1
j_call: TRBJ2-7
cdr3_length: 15
cdr3_nt: TGTGCCAGCTCACCACGTGTCGGACAGGGGTCCGAGCAGTACTTC
cdr3_aa: CASSPRVGQGSEQYF

clone_size: NA
v_call: TRBV12-2
d_call: NA
j_call: TRBJ2-1
cdr3_length: 17
cdr3_nt: TGTGCAAGTCGCTTAGGGGTAAAGGACAGGGTGATCAATGAGCAGTTCTTC
cdr3_aa: CASRLGVKDRVINEQFF

clone_size: NA
v_call: TRBV2
d_call: NA
j_call: TRBJ2-7
cdr3_length: 14
cdr3_nt: TGTGCCAGCAGTGAAATGGGCCTAACCTACGAGCAGTACTTC
cdr3_aa: CASSEMGLTYEQYF

clone_size: once
v_call: TRBV19
d_call: TRBD1
j_call: TRBJ2-5
cdr3_length: 16
cdr3_nt: TGTGCCAGTAGTATCACCGGGACAGGGATCGAGGAGACCCAGTACTTC
cdr3_aa: CASSITGTGIEETQYF

clone_size: NA
v_call: TRBV19
d_call: TRBD1
j_call: TRBJ2-4
cdr3_length: 11
cdr3_nt: TGTGCCAGTAGAGGGACAGACATTCAGTACTTC
cdr3_aa: CASRGTDIQYF

clone_size: few
v_call: TRBV27
d_call: TRBD2
j_call: TRBJ2-3
cdr3_length: 17
cdr3_nt: TGTGCCAGCAGTTCCATGACTAGCGGGGAACCCATGAATACGCAGTATTTT
cdr3_aa: CASSSMTSGEPMNTQYF

clone_size: few
v_call: TRBV2
d_call: NA
j_call: TRBJ1-4
cdr3_length: 13
cdr3_nt: TGTGCCAGCAGCCCGGGACTTCGGGAAAAACTGTTTTTT
cdr3_aa: CASSPGLREKLFF

clone_size: NA
v_call: TRBV11-1
d_call: NA
j_call: TRBJ1-5
cdr3_length: 14
cdr3_nt: TGTGCCAGCAGCTTAGGGGCAGGGGATCAGCCCCAGCATTTT
cdr3_aa: CASSLGAGDQPQHF

clone_size: NA
v_call: TRBV30
d_call: NA
j_call: TRBJ2-7
cdr3_length: 12
cdr3_nt: TGTGCCTCAACAGGGAGTCACTACGAGCAGTACTTC
cdr3_aa: CASTGSHYEQYF

clone_size: NA
v_call: TRBV7-2
d_call: NA
j_call: TRBJ1-3
cdr3_length: 15
cdr3_nt: TGTGCCAGCAGTGTAAATCGCGCCCCCGGAAACACCATATATTTT
cdr3_aa: CASSVNRAPGNTIYF

clone_size: NA
v_call: TRBV19
d_call: TRBD1
j_call: TRBJ2-7
cdr3_length: 15
cdr3_nt: TGTGCCAGTAGTACAACCGGGACAGGCACCTACGAGCAGTACTTC
cdr3_aa: CASSTTGTGTYEQYF

clone_size: NA
v_call: TRBV6-2/TRBV6-3
d_call: TRBD2
j_call: TRBJ2-5
cdr3_length: 17
cdr3_nt: TGTGCCAGCAGTTCAGGACTAGCGGGGGGGGGCCAAGAGACCCAGTACTTC
cdr3_aa: CASSSGLAGGGQETQYF

clone_size: NA
v_call: TRBV2
d_call: NA
j_call: TRBJ2-2
cdr3_length: 15
cdr3_nt: TGTGCCAGCCGATGGGACACTAGGAACACCGGGGAGCTGTTTTTT
cdr3_aa: CASRWDTRNTGELFF

clone_size: NA
v_call: TRBV7-2
d_call: NA
j_call: TRBJ2-1
cdr3_length: 15
cdr3_nt: TGTGCCAGCAGCTTCGGTCAACTCGCCTACAATGAGCAGTTCTTC
cdr3_aa: CASSFGQLAYNEQFF

clone_size: few
v_call: TRBV28
d_call: TRBD1
j_call: TRBJ1-3
cdr3_length: 14
cdr3_nt: TGTGCCAGCGGGTCTAGGGACAGCATCCCCGTCATATATTTT
cdr3_aa: CASGSRDSIPVIYF

clone_size: NA
v_call: TRBV5-6
d_call: NA
j_call: TRBJ2-5
cdr3_length: 13
cdr3_nt: TGTGCCAGCAGCCAGGGACTTCGAGAGACCCAGTACTTC
cdr3_aa: CASSQGLRETQYF

clone_size: NA
v_call: TRBV6-5
d_call: TRBD1
j_call: TRBJ1-2
cdr3_length: 15
cdr3_nt: TGTGCCAGCAGTTACCGACAGGGAGCAATTTTAGGCTACACCTTC
cdr3_aa: CASSYRQGAILGYTF

clone_size: NA
v_call: TRBV28
d_call: NA
j_call: TRBJ2-5
cdr3_length: 11
cdr3_nt: TGTGCCAGCAGCAATCAAGAGACCCAGTACTTC
cdr3_aa: CASSNQETQYF

clone_size: NA
v_call: TRBV5-6
d_call: TRBD2
j_call: TRBJ2-1
cdr3_length: 17
cdr3_nt: TGTGCCAGCAGCCCAAGGACTAGCGGAGTCTCCTACAATGAGCAGTTCTTC
cdr3_aa: CASSPRTSGVSYNEQFF

clone_size: NA
v_call: TRBV7-9
d_call: NA
j_call: TRBJ2-5
cdr3_length: 14
cdr3_nt: TGTGCCAGCAGCTTAGCTGGAGGGCAAGAGACCCAGTACTTC
cdr3_aa: CASSLAGGQETQYF

clone_size: NA
v_call: TRBV27
d_call: TRBD1
j_call: TRBJ1-1
cdr3_length: 13
cdr3_nt: TGTGCCAGCAGACCAACGAACAGGGGGCCGGCTTTCTTT
cdr3_aa: CASRPTNRGPAFF

clone_size: NA
v_call: TRBV28
d_call: TRBD1
j_call: TRBJ1-4
cdr3_length: 14
cdr3_nt: TGTGCCAGCAATGCCGGGACAGTTTATGAAAAACTGTTTTTT
cdr3_aa: CASNAGTVYEKLFF

clone_size: NA
v_call: TRBV6-6
d_call: NA
j_call: TRBJ1-5
cdr3_length: 15
cdr3_nt: TGTGCCAGCACCTGGTACGGAGGGGTTAATCAGCCCCAGCATTTT
cdr3_aa: CASTWYGGVNQPQHF

clone_size: NA
v_call: TRBV7-2
d_call: NA
j_call: TRBJ2-3
cdr3_length: 12
cdr3_nt: TGTGCCAGCAGCTCCTACTGGGATACGCAGTATTTT
cdr3_aa: CASSSYWDTQYF

clone_size: NA
v_call: TRBV15
d_call: NA
j_call: TRBJ2-7
cdr3_length: 13
cdr3_nt: TGTGCCACCAGCAGGTTGCGGGACTACGAGCAGTACTTC
cdr3_aa: CATSRLRDYEQYF

clone_size: NA
v_call: TRBV5-1
d_call: NA
j_call: TRBJ1-1
cdr3_length: 12
cdr3_nt: TGCGCCAGCAGCGAGGGTCGGGAGGTAGCTTTCTTT
cdr3_aa: CASSEGREVAFF

clone_size: NA
v_call: TRBV25-1
d_call: NA
j_call: TRBJ2-3
cdr3_length: 14
cdr3_nt: TGTGCCAGCAGTGAAACAGGGTGGACAGATACGCAGTATTTT
cdr3_aa: CASSETGWTDTQYF

clone_size: NA
v_call: TRBV4-2
d_call: NA
j_call: TRBJ1-3
cdr3_length: 18
cdr3_nt: TGTGCCAGCAGCCCATCGAGTGCAGGCGGGGACTCTGGAAACACCATATATTTT
cdr3_aa: CASSPSSAGGDSGNTIYF

clone_size: NA
v_call: TRBV19
d_call: TRBD2
j_call: TRBJ2-6
cdr3_length: 17
cdr3_nt: TGTGCCAGTAGTATCACTAGCGGGGGCTCTGGGGCCAACGTCCTGACTTTC
cdr3_aa: CASSITSGGSGANVLTF

clone_size: NA
v_call: TRBV4-3
d_call: TRBD1
j_call: TRBJ2-7
cdr3_length: 15
cdr3_nt: TGCGCCAGCAGCCGGGACGGGACAGGGCCCTACGAGCAGTACTTC
cdr3_aa: CASSRDGTGPYEQYF

clone_size: NA
v_call: TRBV28
d_call: TRBD1
j_call: TRBJ1-5
cdr3_length: 15
cdr3_nt: TGTGCCAGCAATCCGGGCCACAGGGGTAATCAGCCCCAGCATTTT
cdr3_aa: CASNPGHRGNQPQHF

clone_size: NA
v_call: TRBV19
d_call: TRBD2
j_call: TRBJ2-7
cdr3_length: 15
cdr3_nt: TGTGCCAGTAGTACTGGTAGCGGGGGATTCTACGAGCAGTACTTC
cdr3_aa: CASSTGSGGFYEQYF

clone_size: NA
v_call: TRBV3-1/TRBV3-2
d_call: NA
j_call: TRBJ2-2
cdr3_length: 15
cdr3_nt: TGTGCCAGCAGCCCATTAGGAGGCAGGGGAGGGGAGCTGTTTTTT
cdr3_aa: CASSPLGGRGGELFF

clone_size: few
v_call: TRBV24-1
d_call: NA
j_call: TRBJ2-1
cdr3_length: 13
cdr3_nt: TGTGCCACCAGTGATCCCCCAGGCTGGGAGCAGTTCTTC
cdr3_aa: CATSDPPGWEQFF

clone_size: NA
v_call: TRBV4-2
d_call: TRBD1
j_call: TRBJ1-4
cdr3_length: 16
cdr3_nt: TGTGCCAGCAGCCCCCGACAGGGAGGTGGTAATGAAAAACTGTTTTTT
cdr3_aa: CASSPRQGGGNEKLFF

clone_size: NA
v_call: TRBV19
d_call: NA
j_call: TRBJ1-1
cdr3_length: 12
cdr3_nt: TGTGCCAGTAGTATGTCCAACGGTGAAGCTTTCTTT
cdr3_aa: CASSMSNGEAFF

clone_size: NA
v_call: TRBV3-1/TRBV3-2
d_call: TRBD1
j_call: TRBJ2-7
cdr3_length: 14
cdr3_nt: TGTGCCAGCAGCCTGCAGGGGGCCTCCTACGAGCAGTACTTC
cdr3_aa: CASSLQGASYEQYF

clone_size: NA
v_call: TRBV3-1/TRBV3-2
d_call: TRBD1
j_call: TRBJ1-1
cdr3_length: 14
cdr3_nt: TGTGCCAGCAGCCCTGGGGCAGGGGGCACTGAAGCTTTCTTT
cdr3_aa: CASSPGAGGTEAFF

clone_size: few
v_call: TRBV7-3
d_call: NA
j_call: TRBJ1-1
cdr3_length: 14
cdr3_nt: TGTGCCAGCAGCTTATCTCAGTGGAACACTGAAGCTTTCTTT
cdr3_aa: CASSLSQWNTEAFF

clone_size: NA
v_call: TRBV4-2
d_call: NA
j_call: TRBJ1-1
cdr3_length: 17
cdr3_nt: TGTGCCAGCAGCCAAGGACGACAGCTTTTTATGAACACTGAAGCTTTCTTT
cdr3_aa: CASSQGRQLFMNTEAFF

clone_size: once
v_call: TRBV19
d_call: NA
j_call: TRBJ2-5
cdr3_length: 14
cdr3_nt: TGTGCCAGTAGTAACCGGGGGTTTTGGGAGACCCAGTACTTC
cdr3_aa: CASSNRGFWETQYF

clone_size: NA
v_call: TRBV3-1/TRBV3-2
d_call: NA
j_call: TRBJ1-2
cdr3_length: 16
cdr3_nt: TGTGCCAGCAGCCAACGATACGGGGGGGCTTACTATGGCTACACCTTC
cdr3_aa: CASSQRYGGAYYGYTF

clone_size: NA
v_call: TRBV25-1
d_call: NA
j_call: TRBJ1-2
cdr3_length: 14
cdr3_nt: TGTGCCAGCAGTGAATGGGGGACAAACTATGGCTACACCTTC
cdr3_aa: CASSEWGTNYGYTF

clone_size: NA
v_call: TRBV2
d_call: NA
j_call: TRBJ2-7
cdr3_length: 14
cdr3_nt: TGTGCCAGCAGTCCCCGACTAGGGGCCTACGAGCAGTACTTC
cdr3_aa: CASSPRLGAYEQYF

clone_size: NA
v_call: TRBV4-2
d_call: TRBD1
j_call: TRBJ1-1
cdr3_length: 17
cdr3_nt: TGTGCCAGCAGCCAAGACCCGGCAGGGGGTTTGGTCACTGAAGCTTTCTTT
cdr3_aa: CASSQDPAGGLVTEAFF

clone_size: few
v_call: TRBV18
d_call: NA
j_call: TRBJ2-3
cdr3_length: 12
cdr3_nt: TGTGCCAGCTCACCAGGGGAGGATACGCAGTATTTT
cdr3_aa: CASSPGEDTQYF

clone_size: NA
v_call: TRBV11-2
d_call: TRBD2
j_call: TRBJ2-2
cdr3_length: 14
cdr3_nt: TGTGCCAGCAGCCCGACTAGCCCTCCCGGGGAGCTGTTTTTT
cdr3_aa: CASSPTSPPGELFF

clone_size: few
v_call: TRBV7-2
d_call: NA
j_call: TRBJ2-7
cdr3_length: 13
cdr3_nt: TGTGCCAGCAGCGCGGGACTCTCCTACGAGCAGTACTTC
cdr3_aa: CASSAGLSYEQYF

clone_size: NA
v_call: TRBV7-3
d_call: TRBD1
j_call: TRBJ2-3
cdr3_length: 17
cdr3_nt: TGTGCCAGCAGCCCGACGATCTGGGACAGTAACACAGATACGCAGTATTTT
cdr3_aa: CASSPTIWDSNTDTQYF

clone_size: many
v_call: TRBV27
d_call: TRBD2
j_call: TRBJ2-7
cdr3_length: 16
cdr3_nt: TGTGCCAGCAGCCGGACTAGCGGGAGCAGAATGTTCGAGCAGTACTTC
cdr3_aa: CASSRTSGSRMFEQYF

clone_size: NA
v_call: TRBV30
d_call: TRBD2
j_call: TRBJ2-7
cdr3_length: 13
cdr3_nt: TGTGCCTGGAAGGGATGGGGGGGCTACGAGCAGTACTTC
cdr3_aa: CAWKGWGGYEQYF